These 26 T cell receptor beta chains were sequenced from one sample in a study of beta chain features in type 1 diabetes. Overall study results and limits: Type 1 diabetes patients showed a moderate but significant shortening of TCRB CDR3s in all four CD4+ subsets.

Which antigens these TCRs recognize remains unknown. All of the isolated RNA was reverse transcribed, so expressed TCRB transcripts were sequenced. Sequencing was performed with immunoSEQ multiplex PCR; in TCRdb, only in-frame clones are kept and a portion is missing. The repertoire includes roughly 700,000 clones, roughly an eighth of them detected once, and approximately 0.02% sits in the top ten. Input material: naive CD4+ T cells from blood. The receptors were gathered from a young man with type 1 diabetes.

V usage is TRBV2 and J usage is TRBJ2-3, with TRBD1 identical over 9 bases. CDR3 length equals 15 residues. The ends lost 7 bases at V and 4 bases at J; junction bases unmatched: 9. Germline V lookup: CDR1 SNHLY, CDR2 FYNNEI. The CDR3 sequence is CASTPDRGMSDTQYF. CDR3 DNA sequence: TGTGCCAGCACGCCGGACAGGGGAATGTCAGATACGCAGTATTTT.

This clone was seen a handful of times. The chain carries TRBV18 and TRBJ2-6; 9 bases agree with TRBD1. The CDR3 extends over 16 amino acids. The V gene's germline CDR1 is KGHSH and CDR2 LQKENI. V lost 5 bases, J lost 1 base, and 3 bases stayed unmatched. CDR3 sequence: CASSTTGGSGANVLTF. The CDR3 DNA reads as TGTGCCAGCTCAACGACAGGGGGTTCTGGGGCCAACGTCCTGACTTTC.

As concerns this clone: Other nucleotide sequences from this sample produce the same CDR3. The chain is built from TRBV14 and TRBJ2-6, with a weak D call TRBD1 (5 bases). Germline V lookup: CDR1 SGHDN, CDR2 FVKESK. The CDR3 has 15 amino acids. Trimming removed 1 base from V and 1 base from J, with 5 bases in between. The CDR3 here is CASSQGTSGANVLTF. For the CDR3, the DNA is TGTGCCAGCAGCCAAGGGACATCTGGGGCCAACGTCCTGACTTTC.

The chain joins TRBV7-2 to TRBJ2-4; tentative D call: TRBD1 (6 bases). The V and J ends lost 5 bases and 8 bases respectively, with 16 bases between them. The germline V gene has CDR1 SGHTA and CDR2 FQGNSA. The CDR3 contains 14 residues. The CDR3 region is CASSRGPNRDIQYF. The DNA of the CDR3 is TGTGCCAGCAGCCGAGGACCGAACAGGGACATTCAGTACTTC.

The V and J genes are TRBV30 and TRBJ2-7, with 9 bases matching TRBD2. The CDR3 is made up of 15 amino acids. V dropped 0 bases and J dropped 6; count of bases not matched to a gene: 9. In germline, CDR1 is GTSNPN, CDR2 SVGIG (reference sequence). CDR3 bases: TGTGCCTGGAGTGTACTAAGCGGGGGGACGGGCGAGCAGTACTTC. It is translated as CAWSVLSGGTGEQYF.

This clone showed up just a few times. J is TRBJ2-1 and V is TRBV5-1, with TRBD1 identical over 7 bases. The V and J ends lost 4 bases and 2 bases, in that order; junction bases with no gene match: 3. This CDR3 contains 14 residues. Germline CDR1 reads SGHRS; CDR2 reads YFSETQ. The DNA for the CDR3 is TGCGCCAGCAGCCCTGGGACAGCCTACAATGAGCAGTTCTTC. It encodes CASSPGTAYNEQFF.

This clone was recorded a few times. The J gene is TRBJ1-4, the V gene TRBV7-9, with TRBD1 identical over 8 bases. Germline CDR1 is SEHNR and CDR2 is FQNEAQ (reference sequence). The CDR3 runs to 13 residues. V trimming: 8 bases; J trimming: 5 bases; junction bases outside the gene matches: 4. The CDR3 loop reads CASDRQGNEKLFF. The CDR3 DNA follows: TGTGCCAGCGACAGACAGGGGAATGAAAAACTGTTTTTT.

The CDR3 reads CASISDRGTFDTQYF. The CDR3 coding sequence is TGTGCCAGCATCTCAGACAGGGGGACTTTCGATACGCAGTATTTT. The J gene is TRBJ2-3, the V gene TRBV2; 9 bases match TRBD1. This CDR3 has 15 amino acids. The J segment lost 6 bases and the V segment lost 7 bases, leaving 11 bases of the junction unmatched. Germline-derived CDR1 and CDR2 are SNHLY and FYNNEI.

The sample holds a few counts of this clone. V is TRBV18 and J is TRBJ2-3; D is perhaps TRBD1 (6 bases). The CDR3 runs 14 residues. The germline CDR1 and CDR2 sequences are KGHSH and LQKENI. Trimming shortened V by 6 bases and J by 5 bases, and 15 bases separated the two germline ends. The CDR3 DNA follows: TGTGCCAGCTCGCCTCAATCAGGGGAAGATACGCAGTATTTT. Translation gives CASSPQSGEDTQYF.

This clone was observed a handful of times. This CDR3 is CASTTRFGSNEKLFF. CDR3 nucleotides: TGTGCCAGCACCACCCGATTCGGGTCTAATGAAAAACTGTTTTTT. V usage is TRBV2 and J usage is TRBJ1-4, with no clear D. Deletions cut 7 bases from V and 3 bases from J, with 15 bases between. CDR1 SNHLY and CDR2 FYNNEI come from the germline V gene. CDR3 length equals 15 residues. Together with reference TRBV2 and TRBJ1-4, the CDR3 gives the full variable domain: EPEVTQTPSHQVTQMGQEVILRCVPISNHLYFYWYRQILGQKVEFLVSFYNNEISEKSEIFDDQFSVERPDGSNFTLKIRSTKLEDSAMYFCASTTRFGSNEKLFFGSGTQLSVL.

This clone was picked up a small number of times. This sequence joins TRBV6-6 and TRBJ1-1; D unclear. CDR1 is MNHNY, CDR2 SVGAGI, per germline (reference sequence). This CDR3 contains 15 residues. V gave up 5 bases and J gave up 4 bases, with 17 bases separating them. CDR3 nucleotides: TGTGCCAGCAGTCCGGCGGGAGGGCTTGGCACTGAAGCTTTCTTT. It encodes CASSPAGGLGTEAFF.

The chain uses TRBV19 and TRBJ2-4; TRBD1 or TRBD2 may be the D gene (5 bases each). V was shortened by 4 bases and J by 5 bases, with 9 bases between the two germline ends. CDR1 LNHDA and CDR2 SQIVND come from the germline V gene (reference sequence). This CDR3 has 13 amino acids. CDR3 nucleotide sequence: TGTGCCAGTAGTAGTGGGGGTCAAAACATTCAGTACTTC. Its protein product is CASSSGGQNIQYF.

The sample holds a few counts of this clone. The sample carries other DNA sequences with the same CDR3. The chain carries TRBV20-1 and TRBJ2-1, with D uncertain. V gave up 0 bases and J gave up 6 bases, with 3 bases separating them. The CDR3 runs 11 residues. In germline, CDR1 is DFQATT, CDR2 SNEGSKA (reference sequence). The CDR3 coding sequence is TGCAGTGCTAGAGATCCCAATGAGCAGTTCTTC. As protein: CSARDPNEQFF.

J is TRBJ2-5 and V is TRBV27; possibly TRBD2 for D (7 bases). CDR3 length: 15 amino acids. Per germline, CDR1 MNHEY and CDR2 SMNVEV (reference sequence). Trimming pared 1 base from V and 5 bases from J, leaving 14 bases between. The chain's CDR3 is CASSLYRGAVETQYF. In nucleotides, the CDR3 is TGTGCCAGCAGTTTATATCGGGGGGCGGTTGAGACCCAGTACTTC.

This clone was counted only a few times. The CDR3 ends on some other residue instead of the conserved phenylalanine or tryptophan, so this is likely a read error. The DNA is left out, because the CDR3 cannot be placed on it with certainty; the CDR3 is given as TCRdb lists it. The J gene is TRBJ1-5, the V gene TRBV21-1. TRBV21-1 is classified as a pseudogene. Ends included, the CDR3 has 13 residues. The CDR3 reads CASSKGPGLFGIL.

This clone was recorded a few times. This chain links TRBV4-1 with TRBJ2-3; 12 nucleotides align to TRBD1. This CDR3 is built from 16 residues. V shed 6 bases and J 5 bases; nucleotides not matched to a gene: 9. Germline loops: CDR1 MGHRA, CDR2 YSYEKL. This CDR3 is CASRDGDRGRGDTQYF. CDR3 DNA: TGCGCCAGCAGAGACGGGGACAGGGGGCGCGGAGATACGCAGTATTTT.

CDR3 DNA: TGTGCCAGCAGCTTCCAACCGAACACTGAAGCTTTCTTT. This encodes CASSFQPNTEAFF. The genes are TRBV7-3 and TRBJ1-1, with no clear D. With 3 bases removed from V and 1 base from J, the gap between germline ends came to 6 bases. The germline V gene has CDR1 SGHTA and CDR2 FQGTGA. This CDR3 has 13 amino acids. Complete variable domain (other parts from reference TRBV7-3 and TRBJ1-1): GAGVSQTPSNKVTEKGKYVELRCDPISGHTALYWYRQSLGQGPEFLIYFQGTGAADDSGLPNDRFFAVRPEGSVSTLKIQRTERGDSAVYLCASSFQPNTEAFFGQGTRLTVV.

Regarding this clone: Other DNA sequences in this sample translate to the same CDR3. The chain couples TRBV7-9 to TRBJ2-1; D remains ambiguous. Germline CDR1 SEHNR, CDR2 FQNEAQ (reference sequence). Trimming shortened V by 5 bases and J by 4 bases, and 3 bases separated the two germline ends. CDR3 length equals 11 residues. CDR3 sequence reads: CASSGYNEQFF. CDR3 bases: TGTGCCAGCAGCGGGTACAATGAGCAGTTCTTC.

This clone was observed a few times. V and J are TRBV19 and TRBJ2-3; no definite D call. The CDR3 totals 11 residues. Per the germline V gene, CDR1 is LNHDA and CDR2 is SQIVND (reference sequence). The germline V and J ends were trimmed by 6 bases and 6 bases, with 7 bases remaining between them. The CDR3 sequence: CASRFFDTQYF. CDR3 in DNA: TGTGCCAGTAGGTTTTTTGATACGCAGTATTTT.

In this sample, this clone turned up a few times. The genes are TRBV28 and TRBJ1-5; 8 nucleotides line up with TRBD1. The CDR3 consists of 15 residues. Germline V gene data show CDR1 as MDHEN and CDR2 as SYDVKM. V shed 5 bases, J shed 5 bases, and the junction held 8 bases outside the gene matches. CDR3 coding DNA: TGTGCCAGCAGTCCCCAGGACAGGGCCTATCAGCCCCAGCATTTT. Translation: CASSPQDRAYQPQHF. Variable domain in full (rest from reference TRBV28 and TRBJ1-5): DVKVTQSSRYLVKRTGEKVFLECVQDMDHENMFWYRQDPGLGLRLIYFSYDVKMKEKGDIPEGYSVSREKKERFSLILESASTNQTSMYLCASSPQDRAYQPQHFGDGTRLSIL.

This chain links TRBV7-9 with TRBJ2-3; perhaps TRBD1 as D (5 bases). V lost 6 bases to trimming and J lost 3 bases, with 19 bases between them. This CDR3 spans 16 amino acids. Germline assignment: CDR1 SEHNR and CDR2 FQNEAQ (reference sequence). CDR3 region: CASRFGQLIGTDTQYF. DNA of the CDR3: TGTGCCAGCAGGTTCGGACAACTGATAGGAACAGATACGCAGTATTTT.

The chain employs TRBV30 and TRBJ2-3, with 9 nucleotides matching TRBD2. CDR1 GTSNPN and CDR2 SVGIG come from the germline V gene (reference sequence). V lost 5 bases to trimming and J lost 6 bases; unmatched junction nucleotides: 9. The length of the CDR3 is 14 residues. In DNA, the CDR3 is TGTGCCTGGGTACCGGGACTAGCAATGGATACGCAGTATTTT. Its translation: CAWVPGLAMDTQYF.

The genes are TRBV27 and TRBJ2-7; D is possibly TRBD1 (5 bases). This CDR3 region has 16 residues. Between the trimmed V and J ends, which lost 3 bases and 5 bases, there was a span of 20 bases. Germline loops: CDR1 MNHEY, CDR2 SMNVEV (reference sequence). The DNA for the CDR3 is TGTGCCAGCAGTTTCCATAGACAGAGCGCCCTCCACGAGCAGTACTTC. Protein: CASSFHRQSALHEQYF.

The chain recombines TRBV7-9 with TRBJ2-1, with D possibly TRBD2 on 6 matching bases. In germline, CDR1 is SEHNR, CDR2 FQNEAQ (reference sequence). V shed 4 bases and J shed 1 base, with 17 bases lying between them. This CDR3 region has 17 residues. CDR3 DNA: TGTGCCAGCAGCTCCCTACCGGGACGGGGGTCCTACAATGAGCAGTTCTTC. Amino acids: CASSSLPGRGSYNEQFF.

This clone was seen a handful of times. The chain recombines TRBV30 with TRBJ2-2; D not resolved. Germline V CDR1 and CDR2: GTSNPN, SVGIG (reference sequence). V was pared by 4 bases and J by 0 bases, with 12 bases between. The CDR3 is made up of 15 amino acids. The DNA for the CDR3 is TGTGCCTGGAATCGGCTGTTCGCGAACACCGGGGAGCTGTTTTTT. Protein: CAWNRLFANTGELFF.

This chain joins TRBV7-2 and TRBJ2-7; no clear D gene. The germline V gene has CDR1 SGHTA and CDR2 FQGNSA. Trimming pared 3 bases from V and 2 bases from J, leaving 14 bases between. CDR3 size: 15 residues. CDR3 in DNA: TGTGCCAGCAGCTTGGATGCCAGCCCGACCTACGAGCAGTACTTC. Its translation is CASSLDASPTYEQYF. Based on the CDR3 plus reference TRBV7-2 and TRBJ2-7, the full variable domain is GAGVSQSPSNKVTEKGKDVELRCDPISGHTALYWYRQSLGQGLEFLIYFQGNSAPDKSGLPSDRFSAERTGGSVSTLTIQRTQQEDSAVYLCASSLDASPTYEQYFGPGTRLTVT.